The 9 T cell receptor beta chains below were found in one sample sequenced in a study of cytomegalovirus exposure and HLA in healthy donors. This PCR relied on a set of 60 Vbeta primers and 13 Jbeta primers. Clones were read by immunoSEQ multiplex PCR, and TCRdb kept only the in-frame ones, dropping some. The sample lists approximately 250,000 clones; roughly 84% were seen once. The source material was PBMCs. These TCRs come from a girl aged 2 to 9 in good health and CMV-seronegative.

The rearrangement joins TRBV11-2 to TRBJ2-1; 7 nucleotides match TRBD2. Germline V gives CDR1 SGHAT, CDR2 FQNNGV. The V gene end was trimmed by 1 base and the J gene end by 4 bases; junction bases not matched to a gene: 10. The CDR3 contains 17 residues. The DNA of the CDR3 is TGTGCCAGCAGCTTAGGAGTTGGTGGGAGGGCTTACAATGAGCAGTTCTTC. Translation gives CASSLGVGGRAYNEQFF. The full variable domain, in which reference TRBV11-2 and TRBJ2-1 provide the parts outside the CDR3, is EAGVAQSPRYKIIEKRQSVAFWCNPISGHATLYWYQQILGQGPKLLIQFQNNGVVDDSQLPKDRFSAERLKGVDSTLKIQPAKLEDSAVYLCASSLGVGGRAYNEQFFGPGTRLTVL.

This chain joins TRBV7-9 and TRBJ2-2; 11 bases are shared with TRBD2. The CDR3 contains 15 residues. V lost 5 bases and J lost 4; bases outside the gene matches: 3. Germline-derived CDR1 and CDR2 are SEHNR and FQNEAQ (reference sequence). CDR3 sequence: CASSKLAGVTGELFF. CDR3 in DNA: TGTGCCAGCAGCAAACTAGCGGGAGTCACCGGGGAGCTGTTTTTT.

The CDR3 DNA reads TGTGCCAGCAGCACAAGGACAGGGGGCCTAGAGACCCAGTACTTC. As protein: CASSTRTGGLETQYF. The rearrangement links TRBV7-7 to TRBJ2-5, with 11 bases identical to TRBD1. Germline V gene lookup returns CDR1 SSHAT and CDR2 FNYEAQ (reference sequence). Germline trimming cut 5 bases from V and 4 bases from J; bases unmatched to any gene: 6. The CDR3 spans 15 residues.

The CDR3 protein is CAWSVTGGTDTQYF. CDR3 sequence (DNA): TGTGCCTGGAGTGTAACAGGGGGCACAGATACGCAGTATTTT. The V gene is TRBV30, the J gene TRBJ2-3, with 7 bases that match TRBD1. Germline CDR1 and CDR2: GTSNPN and SVGIG (reference sequence). V lost 0 bases and J lost 1; bases outside the gene matches: 1. This CDR3 comprises 14 residues.

V and J are TRBV11-2 and TRBJ2-1, with 12 bases fitting TRBD2. CDR1 is SGHAT and CDR2 is FQNNGV in the germline V gene. With V trimmed by 1 base and J by 7 bases, 2 bases remained unmatched. CDR3 length: 15 residues. The CDR3 DNA reads as TGTGCCAGCAGCTTAGTCCTAGCGGGAGGGAATGAGCAGTTCTTC. Encoded protein: CASSLVLAGGNEQFF.

Written as DNA, the CDR3 is TGTGCCAGCAGCTTATATCCGGGGGGGCGGACAGATACGCAGTATTTT. It specifies CASSLYPGGRTDTQYF. The chain carries TRBV7-2 and TRBJ2-3; 8 positions agree with TRBD2. CDR3 size: 16 residues. After removal of 2 bases from V and 3 bases from J, the junction contained 7 bases not matched to a gene. Germline-derived CDR1 and CDR2 are SGHTA and FQGNSA.

On this clone itself: One end of the junction is discordant with germline, which a read error may explain. V is TRBV9 and J is TRBJ2-7; perhaps TRBD1 as D (5 bases). This CDR3 contains 12 residues. Per germline, CDR1 SGDLS and CDR2 YYNGEE. DNA of the CDR3: TGTGCCAGCAGCGTAGTCGACAGTCCCCACCTCTTC. Protein: CASSVVDSPHLF.

V usage is TRBV10-1 and J usage is TRBJ2-3; tentative D call: TRBD2 (6 bases). The CDR3 consists of 16 residues. The ends were cut back, 1 base at V and 7 bases at J, with 18 bases in the middle. Germline V gene lookup returns CDR1 WNHNN and CDR2 SYGVQD (reference sequence). The CDR3 sequence is CASSEFAGYQSNTQYF. The DNA for the CDR3 is TGCGCCAGCAGTGAGTTTGCGGGATACCAATCGAATACGCAGTATTTT.

This rearrangement joins TRBV10-3 to TRBJ2-7; 12 bases map to TRBD2. The V segment lost 10 bases and the J segment 3 bases; nucleotides outside the gene matches: 7. The CDR3 covers 14 residues. CDR1 is ENHRY and CDR2 is SYGVKD in the germline V gene. CDR3 amino acids: CATSTSGSVYEQYF. CDR3 nucleotide sequence: TGTGCCACCTCGACTAGCGGGAGCGTCTACGAGCAGTACTTC.